These 20 T cell receptor beta chains share one sample of origin, sequenced in a study of tumor-infiltrating lymphocytes in primary liver carcinoma. Germline DNA was also extracted, while the blood RNA originated from unsorted whole blood. A constant-region primer primed TCR beta cDNA synthesis from 450 to 550 ng of total RNA. Generation of the TCR beta libraries relied on three nested multiplex PCR rounds using slightly modified ARM-PCR. In the first two PCR rounds, TRBV1-TRBV30 forward primers were paired with a C-beta reverse primer, and each round lasted approximately 10 cycles. Via MiXCR, TCRdb re-called the multiplex PCR reads, giving one row per CDR3 protein. The sample yields almost 200,000 distinct CDR3 sequences, around three fifths seen once. Sequencing was carried out using peripheral blood. All receptors come from a woman aged 60-75 years with primary liver carcinoma and hepatitis B virus infection.

This clonotype was detected ten times or more. The chain is built from TRBV6-5 and TRBJ2-3, with 11 bases that match TRBD2. Germline CDR1 is MNHEY and CDR2 is SVGAGI. V gave up 0 bases and J gave up 6 bases; unmatched junction bases: 8. The CDR3 spans 17 residues. The CDR3 DNA sequence: TGTGCCAGCAGTTACTCGTATGTTTCTAGCGGGAGGGATACGCAGTATTTT. Translated, it gives CASSYSYVSSGRDTQYF.

V usage is TRBV24-1 and J usage is TRBJ2-1; 9 nucleotides align to TRBD1. Trimming at V came to 4 bases and at J to 4 bases, leaving 4 bases not matched to a gene. Germline V lookup: CDR1 KGHDR, CDR2 SFDVKD. CDR3 size: 15 residues. CDR3 coding DNA: TGTGCCACCAGTGAGGGCGGGACAGGGTACAATGAGCAGTTCTTC. The encoded protein is CATSEGGTGYNEQFF.

In the case of this clonotype: One junction end does not reproduce the germline sequence, and a read error may be involved. The DNA for the CDR3 is TGTGCCAGCCGCCCAATCCTGGGGGCGGTCGGGCAGCCCCACCATTTT. Translated, it gives CASRPILGAVGQPHHF. The chain employs TRBV6-5 and TRBJ1-5; the D gene is possibly TRBD1 (6 bases). The length of the CDR3 is 16 residues. The germline CDR1 and CDR2 sequences are MNHEY and SVGAGI.

As concerns this clonotype: At one boundary the junction diverges from the germline segment, which might be a read error. J is TRBJ1-1 and V is TRBV11-3; the D is unclear. The length of the CDR3 is 13 residues. Per the germline V gene, CDR1 is SGHNT and CDR2 is YENEEA. The CDR3, as DNA: TGTGCCAGCAGCTTAGGAGAAAACACTGAACCTTCCTTT. Translation gives CASSLGENTEPSF.

This clonotype was seen a few times. A single base separates this from a much larger clone, so it may be a read error. The J gene is TRBJ1-2, the V gene TRBV29-1; D ambiguous. V lost 3 bases to trimming and J lost 7 bases, with 9 bases between them. The CDR3 runs to 11 residues. CDR1 is SQVTM and CDR2 is ANQGSEA in the germline V gene. Here the CDR3 DNA reads TGCAGCGTTGACGCCGGCCGTGGCTACACCTTC. This codes for CSVDAGRGYTF.

CDR3: CAWSMGRAQFF. The CDR3 region has the DNA TGTGCCTGGAGTATGGGTCGGGCTCAGTTCTTC. The J gene is TRBJ2-1, the V gene TRBV30, with D uncertain. With 2 bases removed from V and 13 bases from J, the gap between germline ends came to 12 bases. CDR1 is GTSNPN, CDR2 SVGIG, per germline (reference sequence). The CDR3 consists of 11 residues.

Comments on this clonotype: At one end, the junction sequence differs from germline, possibly due to a read error. The J gene is TRBJ1-2, the V gene TRBV12-3 or TRBV12-4; 7 positions agree with TRBD1. This CDR3 has 14 residues. The CDR3 coding sequence is TGTGCCAGCAGGATCTTGGGACAGCTCTATGGATACAGCTTC. It is translated as CASRILGQLYGYSF.

With respect to this clonotype: A much larger clone differs by one base, so this may be a read error. It is likely a read error, because the conserved phenylalanine at the end of the CDR3 is missing. This sequence joins TRBV6-5 and TRBJ2-7, with D perhaps matching TRBD2 (6 bases). The CDR3 is 16 residues long. CDR1 and CDR2 from the germline V gene are MNHEY and SVGAGI. Trimming took 0 bases from V and 3 from J, leaving 15 bases between them. Here the CDR3 reads CASSYSGRFTFYEQYI. For the CDR3, the DNA is TGTGCCAGCAGTTACTCGGGGAGGTTTACCTTCTACGAGCAGTACATC.

This clonotype has just one count. The junction shows a germline mismatch at one end, possibly a read error. The chain links TRBV6-1 to TRBJ2-7, with D tentatively TRBD2 (5 bases). Germline values: CDR1 MNHNS, CDR2 SASEGT. This CDR3 is built from 14 residues. The CDR3 DNA sequence: TGTACCAGCACTATGACGGGGAGCTCCTACGAGCAGTACTTC. It codes for CTSTMTGSSYEQYF.

Details on this clonotype: A clone one base away is much larger, so this may be a read error. The missing conserved phenylalanine or tryptophan at the end of this CDR3 makes a read error likely. The rearrangement links TRBV12-3 or TRBV12-4 to TRBJ1-1, with D possibly being TRBD1 (6 bases). The CDR3 totals 14 residues. V was cut by 6 bases and J by 2 bases, with 13 bases left in between. The DNA of the CDR3 is TGTGCCAGCAGCTACAACAGGGATAACACTGAAGCTTTCTCT. This codes for CASSYNRDNTEAFS.

Concerning this clonotype itself: Lacking the conserved final phenylalanine or tryptophan, this CDR3 likely reflects a read error. The genes are TRBV4-1 and TRBJ1-3; D possibly corresponds to TRBD1 (5 bases). Germline-derived CDR1 and CDR2 are MGHRA and YSYEKL. The CDR3 consists of 18 residues. Trimming cost V 1 base and J 4 bases, with 20 bases left between them. The CDR3 nucleotides read TGCGCCAGCAGCCAAGCCCGGGACGGCATAGGGCTCGGAAACACCATATATCTT. Translation: CASSQARDGIGLGNTIYL.

Comments on this clonotype: The final CDR3 position lacks the conserved phenylalanine or tryptophan, pointing to a likely read error. The V gene is TRBV28, the J gene TRBJ2-3; 15 bases are shared with TRBD2. J lost 6 bases, V lost 5 bases, and 6 bases had no gene match. The CDR3 runs to 16 residues. Germline CDR1 MDHEN, CDR2 SYDVKM. The CDR3 DNA follows: TGTGCCAGCAGTCGACCGGGGACTAGCGGGAGGGATACGCAGTATTCT. Encoded protein: CASSRPGTSGRDTQYS.

This clonotype was observed a handful of times. One end of the junction fails to match germline, which may point to a read error. DNA for the CDR3: TGTGCCAGCAGTTCCACCCGGGGACAGGGCACACACAACTACAATGAGCAGTTCTTT. The encoded protein is CASSSTRGQGTHNYNEQFF. This rearrangement joins TRBV28 to TRBJ2-1; 9 nucleotides agree with TRBD1. This CDR3 contains 19 residues. Germline CDR1 is MDHEN and CDR2 is SYDVKM.

Details on this clonotype: A much larger clonotype is one base distant, so this may be a read error. The chain combines TRBV10-1 with TRBJ2-1; D call uncertain. The CDR3 contains 16 residues. Germline CDR1 and CDR2: WNHNN and SYGVQD (reference sequence). The DNA for the CDR3 is TGCGCCAGCAGTGATACCCTCTCGCGTCCGATAAATGAGCGGTTCTTC. Protein: CASSDTLSRPINERFF.

Note on this clonotype: Possible read error: a much larger clone is one base away. This chain connects TRBV5-4 to TRBJ2-3, with 11 bases that match TRBD2. CDR1 SGHNT and CDR2 YYREEE come from the germline V gene (reference sequence). The CDR3 has 18 amino acids. V lost 4 bases and J lost 5; bases outside the gene matches: 15. The CDR3 loop is CASSRGLAVVGALDTQYF. CDR3 DNA: TGTGCCAGCAGCCGGGGACTAGCGGTCGTGGGGGCTCTAGATACGCAGTATTTT. Full variable domain (rest looked up from reference TRBV5-4 and TRBJ2-3): ETGVTQSPTHLIKTRGQQVTLRCSSQSGHNTVSWYQQALGQGPQFIFQYYREEENGRGNFPPRFSGLQFPNYSSELNVNALELDDSALYLCASSRGLAVVGALDTQYFGPGTRLTVL.

As to this clonotype: This may be a read error, as it is one base from a much larger clone. DNA of the CDR3: TGTGCCAGCAGTTACTCGACCTCCACAGATACGCAGTATTTT. Translation gives CASSYSTSTDTQYF. The chain has TRBV6-5 and TRBJ2-3; no clear D. Germline V lookup: CDR1 MNHEY, CDR2 SVGAGI. The length of the CDR3 is 14 residues. V shed 0 bases and J shed 2 bases, with 6 bases lying between them.

About this clonotype: This could be a read error, since a much larger clone is one nucleotide away. The final CDR3 position lacks the conserved phenylalanine or tryptophan, pointing to a likely read error. The rearrangement joins TRBV12-3 or TRBV12-4 to TRBJ2-7; a possible D gene is TRBD2 (5 bases). Between the trimmed V and J ends, which lost 3 bases and 0 bases, there was a span of 12 bases. The CDR3 has 15 amino acids. The CDR3 DNA reads as TGTGCCAGCAGTTTGTTTGGCGGGCCCTCCTACGAGCAGTACTCC. It yields the protein CASSLFGGPSYEQYS.

J is TRBJ2-2 and V is TRBV28, with 8 nucleotides matching TRBD2. CDR1 and CDR2 (germline): MDHEN, SYDVKM. J lost 1 base, V lost 8 bases, and 6 bases had no gene match. The CDR3 runs to 15 residues. Written as DNA, the CDR3 is TGTGCCAGCTGTCGTACTAGCGGGAACACCGGGGAGCTGTTTTTT. This sequence encodes CASCRTSGNTGELFF.

About this clonotype itself: A much larger clone sits a single nucleotide away, making a read error possible. The chain joins TRBV4-1 to TRBJ2-2; 7 bases are a match to TRBD2. In germline, CDR1 is MGHRA, CDR2 YSYEKL. This CDR3 is 18 amino acids long. The CDR3 DNA reads TGCACCAGCAGCCAAGATCTAGGGAGGGGTCGGAGATCCGGGGAGCTGTTTTTT. As protein: CTSSQDLGRGRRSGELFF.

About this clonotype itself: One junction end does not reproduce the germline sequence, and a read error may be involved. This chain joins TRBV29-1 and TRBJ1-5; D may be TRBD1 (5 bases). This CDR3 contains 12 residues. Germline assignment: CDR1 SQVTM and CDR2 ANQGSEA. CDR3 sequence reads: CSVGTSSQPHHF. The CDR3 DNA follows: TGCAGTGTTGGGACCTCTTCTCAGCCCCATCATTTT. Variable domain in full (rest from reference TRBV29-1 and TRBJ1-5): SAVISQKPSRDICQRGTSLTIQCQVDSQVTMMFWYRQQPGQSLTLIATANQGSEATYESGFVIDKFPISRPNLTFSTLTVSNMSPEDSSIYLCSVGTSSQPHHFGDGTRLSIL.